The TCR beta chain under discussion was sequenced for a study of OX40 agonist ivuxolimab in advanced cancers. Whole-study context: Patients received intravenous ivuxolimab every 2 weeks at 0.01 to 10 mg/kg. Each dose-escalation patient presented with hepatocellular carcinoma, melanoma, renal cell or head and neck cancer. The study's findings and limits: CD4+ and CD8+ T cells in blood underwent clonal expansion by week 6 at 0.1 to 3.0 mg/kg. Still undetermined is the antigen specificity of the expanded peripheral T cells.

The data were produced by immunoSEQ multiplex PCR, yet TCRdb's version contains in-frame clones alone and is incomplete. The sample lists around 69,000 clones, more than 80% occurring once. V was cut by 5 bases and J by 2 bases, with 17 bases left in between. Germline CDR1 is MRHNA and CDR2 is SNTAGT. This CDR3 region has 16 residues. In its sample, this clone was seen once. Its antigen remains unknown. This sequence originates from an adult with an advanced solid tumor such as melanoma, head and neck, liver or kidney cancer. The rearrangement links TRBV6-4 to TRBJ2-3; the D is unclear. The starting material was CD4+ or CD8+ T cells sorted from blood, obtained in a trial of the OX40 agonist ivuxolimab. CDR3 coding DNA: TGTGCCAGCAGTTCCCTACCGGGCGGCCCCACAGATACGCAGTATTTT. Translation: CASSSLPGGPTDTQYF.